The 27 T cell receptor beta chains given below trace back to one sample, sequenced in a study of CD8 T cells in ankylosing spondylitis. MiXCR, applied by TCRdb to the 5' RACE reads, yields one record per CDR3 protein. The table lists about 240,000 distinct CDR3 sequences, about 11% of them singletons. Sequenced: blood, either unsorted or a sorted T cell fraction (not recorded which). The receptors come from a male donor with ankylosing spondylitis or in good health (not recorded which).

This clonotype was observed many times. For the CDR3, the DNA is TGTGCCAGCAGTTTCGAGGACAACCCCTACAATGAGCAGTTCTTC. It yields the protein CASSFEDNPYNEQFF. V gene TRBV12-3 or TRBV12-4 combines with J gene TRBJ2-1, with D tentatively TRBD1 (5 bases). This CDR3 spans 15 amino acids. Trimming stripped 3 bases from V and 2 bases from J, with 11 bases between.

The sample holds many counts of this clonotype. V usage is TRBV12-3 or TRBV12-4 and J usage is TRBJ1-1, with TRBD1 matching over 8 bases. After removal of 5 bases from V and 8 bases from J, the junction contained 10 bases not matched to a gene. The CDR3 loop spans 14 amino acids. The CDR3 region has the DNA TGTGCCAGCAGTGTTTCTAACAGGGGGGGAGAAGCTTTCTTT. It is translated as CASSVSNRGGEAFF.

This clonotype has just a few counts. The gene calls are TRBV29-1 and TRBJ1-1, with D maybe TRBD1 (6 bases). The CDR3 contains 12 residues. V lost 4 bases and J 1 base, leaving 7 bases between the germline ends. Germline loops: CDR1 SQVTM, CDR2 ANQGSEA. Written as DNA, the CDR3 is TGCAGCGTTGGAGGGGGGAACACTGAAGCTTTCTTT. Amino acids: CSVGGGNTEAFF. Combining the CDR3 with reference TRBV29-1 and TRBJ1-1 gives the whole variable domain SAVISQKPSRDICQRGTSLTIQCQVDSQVTMMFWYRQQPGQSLTLIATANQGSEATYESGFVIDKFPISRPNLTFSTLTVSNMSPEDSSIYLCSVGGGNTEAFFGQGTRLTVV.

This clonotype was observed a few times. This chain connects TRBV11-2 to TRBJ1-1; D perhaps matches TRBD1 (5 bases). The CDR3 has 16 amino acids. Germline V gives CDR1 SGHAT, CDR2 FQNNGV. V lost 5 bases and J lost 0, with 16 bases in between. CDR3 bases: TGTGCCAGCAGCGGTTCTTGGGGCAGGGTGAACACTGAAGCTTTCTTT. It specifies CASSGSWGRVNTEAFF.

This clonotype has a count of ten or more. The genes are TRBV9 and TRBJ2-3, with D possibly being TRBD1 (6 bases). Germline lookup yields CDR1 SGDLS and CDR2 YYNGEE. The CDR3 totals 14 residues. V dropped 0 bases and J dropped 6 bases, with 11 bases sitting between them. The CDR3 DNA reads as TGTGCCAGCAGCGTAGTTGGGGGCCGGGATACGCAGTATTTT. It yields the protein CASSVVGGRDTQYF.

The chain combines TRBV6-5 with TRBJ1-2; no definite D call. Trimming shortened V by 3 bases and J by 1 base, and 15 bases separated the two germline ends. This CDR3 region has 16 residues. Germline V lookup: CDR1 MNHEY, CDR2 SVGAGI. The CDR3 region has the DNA TGTGCCAGCAGTTATGACCGGGCCTCCTTTAACTATGGCTACACCTTC. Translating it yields CASSYDRASFNYGYTF.

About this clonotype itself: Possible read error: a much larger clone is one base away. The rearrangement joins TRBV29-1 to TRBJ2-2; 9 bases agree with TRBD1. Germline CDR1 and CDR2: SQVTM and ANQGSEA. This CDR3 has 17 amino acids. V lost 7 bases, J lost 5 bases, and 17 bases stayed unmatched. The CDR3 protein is CSATGGTGLGTTGELFF. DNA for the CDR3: TGCAGCGCTACAGGGGGCACAGGGTTAGGAACAACCGGGGAGCTGTTTTTT.

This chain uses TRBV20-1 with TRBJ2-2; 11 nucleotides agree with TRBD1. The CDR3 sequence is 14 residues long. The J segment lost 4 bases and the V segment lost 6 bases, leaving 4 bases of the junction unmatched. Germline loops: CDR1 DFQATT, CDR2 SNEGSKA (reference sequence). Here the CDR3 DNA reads TGCAGTGCAACCGGGACAGGGGGCACCGGGGAGCTGTTTTTT. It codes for CSATGTGGTGELFF.

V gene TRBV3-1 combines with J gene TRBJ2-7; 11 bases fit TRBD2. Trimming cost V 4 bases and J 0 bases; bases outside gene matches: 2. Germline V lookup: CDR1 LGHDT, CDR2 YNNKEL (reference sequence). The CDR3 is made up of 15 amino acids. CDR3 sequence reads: CASSPGLADSYEQYF. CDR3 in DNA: TGTGCCAGCAGCCCGGGACTAGCGGACTCCTACGAGCAGTACTTC.

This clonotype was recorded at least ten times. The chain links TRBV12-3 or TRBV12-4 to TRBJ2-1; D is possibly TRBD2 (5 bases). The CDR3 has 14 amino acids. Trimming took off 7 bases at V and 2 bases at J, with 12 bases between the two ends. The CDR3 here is CASTTTGTYNEQFF. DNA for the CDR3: TGTGCCAGCACCACAACGGGGACCTACAATGAGCAGTTCTTC.

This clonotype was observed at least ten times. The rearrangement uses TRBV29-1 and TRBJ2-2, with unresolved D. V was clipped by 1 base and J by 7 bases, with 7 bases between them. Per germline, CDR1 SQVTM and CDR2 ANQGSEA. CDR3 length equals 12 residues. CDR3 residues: CSVEASVGELFF. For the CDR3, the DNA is TGCAGCGTTGAAGCATCAGTCGGGGAGCTGTTTTTT.

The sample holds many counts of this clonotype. The DNA for the CDR3 is TGCGCCAGCAGAGGCCCTACAGGGGGCAGCGTCAGTGATTCACCCCTCCACTTT. Its protein is CASRGPTGGSVSDSPLHF. The gene calls are TRBV5-1 and TRBJ1-6; 9 positions agree with TRBD1. This CDR3 region has 18 residues. CDR1 SGHRS and CDR2 YFSETQ come from the germline V gene. The J segment lost 8 bases and the V segment lost 5 bases, leaving 17 bases of the junction unmatched. Full variable domain (outside the CDR3, taken from reference TRBV5-1 and TRBJ1-6): KAGVTQTPRYLIKTRGQQVTLSCSPISGHRSVSWYQQTPGQGLQFLFEYFSETQRNKGNFPGRFSGRQFSNSRSEMNVSTLELGDSALYLCASRGPTGGSVSDSPLHFGNGTRLTVT.

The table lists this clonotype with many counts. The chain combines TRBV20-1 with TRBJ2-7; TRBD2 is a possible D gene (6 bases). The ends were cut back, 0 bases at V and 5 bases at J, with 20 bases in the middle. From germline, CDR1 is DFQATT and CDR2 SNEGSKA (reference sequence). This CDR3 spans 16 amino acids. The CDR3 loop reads CSARDEAAGAGNEQYF. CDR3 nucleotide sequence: TGCAGTGCTAGAGATGAGGCAGCCGGGGCGGGGAACGAGCAGTACTTC.

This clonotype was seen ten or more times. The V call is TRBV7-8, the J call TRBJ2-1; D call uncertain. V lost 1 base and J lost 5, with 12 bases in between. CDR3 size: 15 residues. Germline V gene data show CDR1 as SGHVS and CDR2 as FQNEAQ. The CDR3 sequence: CASSLDLNPHNEQFF. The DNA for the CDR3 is TGTGCCAGCAGCTTAGACCTAAATCCACACAATGAGCAGTTCTTC.

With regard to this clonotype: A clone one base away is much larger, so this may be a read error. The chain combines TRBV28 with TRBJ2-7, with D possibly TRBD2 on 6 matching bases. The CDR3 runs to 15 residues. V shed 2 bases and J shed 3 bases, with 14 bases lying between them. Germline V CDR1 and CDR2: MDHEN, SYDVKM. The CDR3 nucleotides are TGTGCCAGCAGTTTACACCGCGGGACCATCTACGAGCAGTACTTC. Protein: CASSLHRGTIYEQYF.

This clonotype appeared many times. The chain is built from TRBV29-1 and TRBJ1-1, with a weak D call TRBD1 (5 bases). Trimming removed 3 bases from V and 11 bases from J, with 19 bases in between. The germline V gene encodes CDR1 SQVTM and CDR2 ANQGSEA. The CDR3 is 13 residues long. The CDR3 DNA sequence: TGCAGCGTTGAGACTTCAGTTAGGGGCTCGGCTTTCTTT. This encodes CSVETSVRGSAFF. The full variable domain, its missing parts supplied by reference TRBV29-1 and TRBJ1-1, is SAVISQKPSRDICQRGTSLTIQCQVDSQVTMMFWYRQQPGQSLTLIATANQGSEATYESGFVIDKFPISRPNLTFSTLTVSNMSPEDSSIYLCSVETSVRGSAFFGQGTRLTVV.

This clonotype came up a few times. CDR3 amino acids: CASSLRGGLAKNIQYF. The CDR3, as DNA: TGTGCCAGCAGTTTACGGGGGGGCCTAGCCAAAAACATTCAGTACTTC. The chain has TRBV12-3 or TRBV12-4 and TRBJ2-4; 8 bases map to TRBD2. Unmatched junction bases numbered 3, after V lost 2 bases and J lost 0 bases. The length of the CDR3 is 16 residues.

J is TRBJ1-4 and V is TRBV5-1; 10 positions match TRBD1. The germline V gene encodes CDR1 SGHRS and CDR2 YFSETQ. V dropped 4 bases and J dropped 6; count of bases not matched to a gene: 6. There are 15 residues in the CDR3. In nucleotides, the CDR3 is TGCGCCAGCAGCCCCCGGGACAGGGGCGATGAAAAACTGTTTTTT. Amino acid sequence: CASSPRDRGDEKLFF.

DNA of the CDR3: TGTGCCAGCATCGAAAGCGGCCCGATTTATCAGCCCCAGCATTTT. This translates into CASIESGPIYQPQHF. The chain uses TRBV28 and TRBJ1-5; D uncertain. Trimming left V 7 bases short and J 5 bases short, with 18 bases between. The CDR3 covers 15 residues. Germline assignment: CDR1 MDHEN and CDR2 SYDVKM.

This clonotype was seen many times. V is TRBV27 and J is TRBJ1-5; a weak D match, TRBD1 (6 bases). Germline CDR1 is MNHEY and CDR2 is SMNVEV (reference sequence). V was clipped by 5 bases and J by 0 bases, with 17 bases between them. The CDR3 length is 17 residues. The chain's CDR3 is CASSPRTDPLSNQPQHF. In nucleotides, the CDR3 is TGTGCCAGCAGTCCCAGGACAGATCCTCTTAGCAATCAGCCCCAGCATTTT.

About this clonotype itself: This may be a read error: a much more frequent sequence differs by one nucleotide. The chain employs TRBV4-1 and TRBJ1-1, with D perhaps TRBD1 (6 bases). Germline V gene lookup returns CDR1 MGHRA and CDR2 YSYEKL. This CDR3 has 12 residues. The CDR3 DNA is TGCACCAGCAGCCAAGGACAGACTGAAGCTTTCTTT. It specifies CTSSQGQTEAFF.

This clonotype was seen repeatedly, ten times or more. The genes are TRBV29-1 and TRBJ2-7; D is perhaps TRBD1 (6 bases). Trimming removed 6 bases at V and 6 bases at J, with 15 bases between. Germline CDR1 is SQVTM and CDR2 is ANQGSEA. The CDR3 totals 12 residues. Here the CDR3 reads CSVRDTASEQYF. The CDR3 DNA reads TGCAGCGTGAGGGACACCGCGAGCGAGCAGTACTTC.

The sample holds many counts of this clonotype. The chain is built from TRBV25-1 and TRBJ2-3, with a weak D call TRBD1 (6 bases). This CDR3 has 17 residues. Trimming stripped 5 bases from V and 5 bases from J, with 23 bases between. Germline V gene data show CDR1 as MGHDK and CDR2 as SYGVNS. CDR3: CASSRRRAGTSLDTQYF. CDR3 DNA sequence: TGTGCCAGCAGTAGACGGAGAGCCGGGACATCTTTAGATACGCAGTATTTT.

CDR3 protein: CASSLWTSGSWNEQFF. As DNA, the CDR3 is TGTGCCAGCAGCCTATGGACTAGCGGGAGTTGGAATGAGCAGTTCTTC. The rearrangement joins TRBV7-8 to TRBJ2-1; 13 nucleotides line up with TRBD2. J was trimmed by 7 bases and V by 5 bases; bases with no gene match: 8. This CDR3 region has 16 residues. Per germline, CDR1 SGHVS and CDR2 FQNEAQ.

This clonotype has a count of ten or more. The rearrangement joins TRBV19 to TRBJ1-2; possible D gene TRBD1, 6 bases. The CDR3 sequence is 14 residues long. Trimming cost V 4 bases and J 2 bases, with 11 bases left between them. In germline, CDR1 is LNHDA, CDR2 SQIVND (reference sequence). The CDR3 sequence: CASSKSRGNYGYTF. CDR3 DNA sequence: TGTGCCAGTAGTAAATCCAGGGGAAACTATGGCTACACCTTC.

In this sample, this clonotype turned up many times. CDR3 coding DNA: TGTGCCAGCAGCCCGTGGGACATCTTTAACACTGAAGCTTTCTTT. Its translation is CASSPWDIFNTEAFF. The genes are TRBV11-2 and TRBJ1-1; D is perhaps TRBD1 (6 bases). The CDR3 is made up of 15 amino acids. Trimming shortened V by 5 bases and J by 2 bases, and 15 bases separated the two germline ends. In germline, CDR1 is SGHAT, CDR2 FQNNGV.

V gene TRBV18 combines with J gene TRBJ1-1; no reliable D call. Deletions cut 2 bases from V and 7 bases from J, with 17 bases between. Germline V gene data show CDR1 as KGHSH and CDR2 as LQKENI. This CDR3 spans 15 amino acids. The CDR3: CASSPSMGADGEAFF. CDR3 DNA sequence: TGTGCCAGCTCACCAAGTATGGGCGCGGACGGTGAAGCTTTCTTT. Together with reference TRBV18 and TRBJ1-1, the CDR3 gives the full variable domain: NAGVMQNPRHLVRRRGQEARLRCSPMKGHSHVYWYRQLPEEGLKFMVYLQKENIIDESGMPKERFSAEFPKEGPSILRIQQVVRGDSAAYFCASSPSMGADGEAFFGQGTRLTVV.